Listed below are T cell receptor beta chains from one sample, sequenced in a study of blood T cell repertoires in COVID-19. Using immunoSEQ multiplex PCR, the repertoire was profiled, and TCRdb retains in-frame clones only, with some absent. The table records 250,000 to 350,000 clones, approximately 88% of them present only once. Sequenced input: peripheral blood. These TCRs come from a woman in her twenties or thirties who had recovered from COVID-19. CDR3s leave out the opening cysteine and the closing phenylalanine or tryptophan. The D gene is left open where the match is weak. Not every row has a clone size; where given, it reads once, few, many or a size class.

. | TRBV9 | TRBD1 | ASSPRPPGQGNSGNTIY
once | TRBV2 | . | ASTEVRPAVTDSPLH
. | TRBV2 | TRBD1 | ASSGTGQNQPQH
. | TRBV5-5 | . | ASSFTTGTYEQY
. | TRBV5-1 | TRBD1 | ASSLATGGTGETQY
. | TRBV28 | TRBD1 | ASSPKGAETQY
. | TRBV28 | . | ASSSPGHRTYEQY
. | TRBV6-5 | . | ASSLMGLYQETQY
. | TRBV27 | TRBD1 | ASTGQVNEKLF
once | TRBV9 | . | ASSVGGSENIQY
. | TRBV19 | . | ASSTWGVDEKLF
. | TRBV10-1 | TRBD1 | ASIGDSLNEKLF
. | TRBV6-5 | . | ASSWDTAYGYT
. | TRBV2 | TRBD2 | ASKARSGGDYNEQF
. | TRBV27 | TRBD2 | ASSLIRAGVGEQY
. | TRBV18 | . | ASSPFRAANEKLF
many | TRBV2 | TRBD2 | ASSEIAGGLGF